This T cell receptor beta chain was observed in a study of vaccination effects on CD4 cells after COVID-19. Study-wide background: Post-vaccine sampling occurred a median 72 days after the second dose. Study conclusions and caveats: There was marked clonal contraction among infection- and vaccine-induced clones late after vaccination.

With the ViraFEST assay, the study expanded antigen-specific CD4+ T cells using viral peptide pools, then sequenced them. Cells that had been cultured for 10 days were the source of isolated CD4+ T cells. Vaccine administered to participants consisted of two doses of either BNT162b2 or mRNA-1273. It was on days 3 and 7 that half the medium was replaced with IL-2 medium. TCRdb keeps only in-frame clones here, not all; method: immunoSEQ multiplex PCR. The data contain approximately 12,000 clones, less than 75% of them singletons. This clone was observed a handful of times. The antigen is undetermined. The CDR3 is 13 amino acids. Per the germline V gene, CDR1 is GTSNPN and CDR2 is SVGIG (reference sequence). V lost 2 bases and J lost 2, with 9 bases in between.

The TCR comes from a human donor who received a COVID-19 vaccine. The source material was CD4+ T cells from PBMCs cultured with SARS-CoV-2 spike peptides, sampled after COVID-19 vaccination. The gene calls are TRBV30 and TRBJ1-1; TRBD1 is a possible D gene (5 bases). The CDR3 sequence: CAWSRGSNTEAFF. The CDR3 DNA reads as TGTGCCTGGAGTAGGGGTTCCAACACTGAAGCTTTCTTT.